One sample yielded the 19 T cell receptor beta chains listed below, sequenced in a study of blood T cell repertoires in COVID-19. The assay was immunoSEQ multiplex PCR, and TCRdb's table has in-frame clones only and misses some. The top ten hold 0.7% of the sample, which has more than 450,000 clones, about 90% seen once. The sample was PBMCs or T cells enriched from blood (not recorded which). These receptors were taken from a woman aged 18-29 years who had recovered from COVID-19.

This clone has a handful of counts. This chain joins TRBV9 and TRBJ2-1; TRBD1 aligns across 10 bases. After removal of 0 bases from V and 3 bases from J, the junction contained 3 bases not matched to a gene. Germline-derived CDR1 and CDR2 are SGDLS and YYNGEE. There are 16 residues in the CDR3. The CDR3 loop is CASSVEGTGVYNEQFF. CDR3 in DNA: TGTGCCAGCAGCGTAGAAGGGACAGGGGTCTACAATGAGCAGTTCTTC.

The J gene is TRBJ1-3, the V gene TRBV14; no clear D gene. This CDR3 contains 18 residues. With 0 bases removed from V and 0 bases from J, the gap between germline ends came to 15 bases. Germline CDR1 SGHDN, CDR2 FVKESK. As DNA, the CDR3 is TGTGCCAGCAGCCAAGATCTGGTTGGGCCCGGCTCTGGAAACACCATATATTTT. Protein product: CASSQDLVGPGSGNTIYF.

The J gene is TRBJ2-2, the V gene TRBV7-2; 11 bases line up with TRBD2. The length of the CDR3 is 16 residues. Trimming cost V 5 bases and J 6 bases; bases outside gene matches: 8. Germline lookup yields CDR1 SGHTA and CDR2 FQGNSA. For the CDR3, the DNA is TGTGCCAGCAGCCGCTTAGCGGGGGGGCCGGCCGGGGAGCTGTTTTTT. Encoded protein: CASSRLAGGPAGELFF.

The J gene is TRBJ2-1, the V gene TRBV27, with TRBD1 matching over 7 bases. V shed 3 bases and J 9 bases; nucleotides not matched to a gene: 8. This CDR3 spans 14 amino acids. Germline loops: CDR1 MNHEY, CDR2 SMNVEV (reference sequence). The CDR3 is CASSFRGGRGEQFF. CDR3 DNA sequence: TGTGCCAGCAGTTTCAGAGGGGGCCGCGGTGAGCAGTTCTTC.

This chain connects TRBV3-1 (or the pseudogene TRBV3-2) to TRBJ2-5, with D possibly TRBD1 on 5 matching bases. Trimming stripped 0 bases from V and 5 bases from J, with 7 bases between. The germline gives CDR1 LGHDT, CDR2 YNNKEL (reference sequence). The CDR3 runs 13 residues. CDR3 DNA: TGTGCCAGCAGCCAAGACCCAGGGGAGACCCAGTACTTC. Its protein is CASSQDPGETQYF.

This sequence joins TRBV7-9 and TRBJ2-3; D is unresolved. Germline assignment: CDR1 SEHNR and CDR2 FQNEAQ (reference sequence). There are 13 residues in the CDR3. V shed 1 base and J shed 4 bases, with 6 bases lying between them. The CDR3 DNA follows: TGTGCCAGCAGCTTAGGGAGCGCAGATACGCAGTATTTT. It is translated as CASSLGSADTQYF. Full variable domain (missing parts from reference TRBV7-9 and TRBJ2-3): DTGVSQNPRHKITKRGQNVTFRCDPISEHNRLYWYRQTLGQGPEFLTYFQNEAQLEKSRLLSDRFSAERPKGSFSTLEIQRTEQGDSAMYLCASSLGSADTQYFGPGTRLTVL.

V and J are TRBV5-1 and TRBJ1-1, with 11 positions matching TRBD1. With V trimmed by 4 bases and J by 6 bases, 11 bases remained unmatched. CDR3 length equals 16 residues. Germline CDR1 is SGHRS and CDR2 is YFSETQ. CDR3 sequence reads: CASSAGQGDFLPEAFF. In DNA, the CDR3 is TGCGCCAGCAGCGCGGGACAGGGGGATTTTCTCCCTGAAGCTTTCTTT.

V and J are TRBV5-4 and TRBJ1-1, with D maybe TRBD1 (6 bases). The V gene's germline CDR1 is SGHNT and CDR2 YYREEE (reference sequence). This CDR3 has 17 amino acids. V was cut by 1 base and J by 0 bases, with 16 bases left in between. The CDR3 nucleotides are TGTGCCAGCAGCTTGTCCGGGACACGGGTCATGAACACTGAAGCTTTCTTT. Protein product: CASSLSGTRVMNTEAFF.

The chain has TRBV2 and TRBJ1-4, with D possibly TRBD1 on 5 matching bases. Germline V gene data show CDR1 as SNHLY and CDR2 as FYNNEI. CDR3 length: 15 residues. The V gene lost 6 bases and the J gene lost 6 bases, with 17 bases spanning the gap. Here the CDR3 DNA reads TGTGCCAGCAGCTTTTACCGGGGGGGTTATGAAAAACTGTTTTTT. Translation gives CASSFYRGGYEKLFF.

The CDR3: CASSPLGEGNTEAFF. DNA of the CDR3: TGTGCCAGCAGTCCCCTCGGGGAGGGAAACACTGAAGCTTTCTTT. The V call is TRBV28, the J call TRBJ1-1; D unresolved. Germline V gene sequence: CDR1 MDHEN, CDR2 SYDVKM. V was trimmed by 5 bases and J by 2 bases, leaving 15 bases between them. The CDR3 has 15 residues. The complete variable domain, with remaining parts taken from reference TRBV28 and TRBJ1-1, reads DVKVTQSSRYLVKRTGEKVFLECVQDMDHENMFWYRQDPGLGLRLIYFSYDVKMKEKGDIPEGYSVSREKKERFSLILESASTNQTSMYLCASSPLGEGNTEAFFGQGTRLTVV.

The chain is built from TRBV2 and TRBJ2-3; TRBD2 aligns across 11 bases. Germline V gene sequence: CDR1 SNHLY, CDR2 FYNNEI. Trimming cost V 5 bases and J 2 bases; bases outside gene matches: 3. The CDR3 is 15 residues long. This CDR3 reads CASSYSGGATDTQYF. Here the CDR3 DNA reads TGTGCCAGCAGTTATAGCGGGGGGGCCACAGATACGCAGTATTTT.

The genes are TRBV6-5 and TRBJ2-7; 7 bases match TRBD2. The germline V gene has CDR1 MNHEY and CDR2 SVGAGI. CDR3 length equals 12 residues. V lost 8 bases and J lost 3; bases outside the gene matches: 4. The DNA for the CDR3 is TGTGCCAGCGTACGGGGGGACTACGAGCAGTACTTC. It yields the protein CASVRGDYEQYF.

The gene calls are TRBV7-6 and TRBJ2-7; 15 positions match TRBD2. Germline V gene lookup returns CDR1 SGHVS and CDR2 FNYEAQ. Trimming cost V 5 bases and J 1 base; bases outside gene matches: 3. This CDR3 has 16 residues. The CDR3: CASSEGLAGGSYEQYF. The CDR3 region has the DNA TGTGCCAGCAGCGAGGGACTAGCGGGGGGATCCTACGAGCAGTACTTC.

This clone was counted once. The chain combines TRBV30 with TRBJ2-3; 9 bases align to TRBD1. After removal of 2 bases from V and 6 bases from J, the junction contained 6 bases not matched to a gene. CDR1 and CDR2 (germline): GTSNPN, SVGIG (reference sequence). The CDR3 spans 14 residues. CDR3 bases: TGTGCCTGGAGTCAACAGGGGGCGAGGGATACGCAGTATTTT. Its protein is CAWSQQGARDTQYF.

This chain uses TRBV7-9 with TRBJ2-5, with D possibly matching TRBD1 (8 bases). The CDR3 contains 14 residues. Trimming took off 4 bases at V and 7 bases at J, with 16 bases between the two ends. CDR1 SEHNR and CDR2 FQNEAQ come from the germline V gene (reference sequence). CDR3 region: CASSSLQGEGTQYF. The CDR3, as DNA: TGTGCCAGCAGCTCCCTACAGGGGGAGGGGACCCAGTACTTC.

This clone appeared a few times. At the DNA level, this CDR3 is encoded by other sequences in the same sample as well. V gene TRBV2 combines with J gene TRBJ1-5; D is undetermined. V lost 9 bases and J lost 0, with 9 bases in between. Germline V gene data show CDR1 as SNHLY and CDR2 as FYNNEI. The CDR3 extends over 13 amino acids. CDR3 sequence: CASSPYSNQPQHF. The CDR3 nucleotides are TGTGCCAGTAGCCCTTATAGCAATCAGCCCCAGCATTTT.

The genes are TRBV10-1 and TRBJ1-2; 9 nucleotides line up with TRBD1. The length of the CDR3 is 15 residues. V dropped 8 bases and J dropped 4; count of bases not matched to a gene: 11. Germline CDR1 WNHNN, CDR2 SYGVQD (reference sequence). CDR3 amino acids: CASQEDRGRRYGYTF. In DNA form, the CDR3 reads TGCGCCAGCCAAGAAGACAGGGGGAGGCGCTATGGCTACACCTTC.

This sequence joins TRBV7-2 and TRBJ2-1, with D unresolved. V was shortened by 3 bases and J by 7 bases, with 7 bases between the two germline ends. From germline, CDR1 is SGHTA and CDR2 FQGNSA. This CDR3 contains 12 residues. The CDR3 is CASSFLNNEQFF. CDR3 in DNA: TGTGCCAGCAGCTTCTTAAATAATGAGCAGTTCTTC.

CDR3 DNA: TGTGCCAGCAGCCGGGACACCCAGGGAGAGACCCAGTACTTC. Translating gives CASSRDTQGETQYF. The gene calls are TRBV3-1 (or the pseudogene TRBV3-2) and TRBJ2-5; the D gene is possibly TRBD1 (6 bases). The CDR3 runs 14 residues. Germline lookup yields CDR1 LGHDT and CDR2 YNNKEL (reference sequence). Trimming pared 4 bases from V and 4 bases from J, leaving 13 bases between.